The rows below give T cell receptor beta chains drawn from one sample of a study of graft-versus-host responses after intestinal transplantation. The method was immunoSEQ multiplex PCR; TCRdb's version includes in-frame clones alone and lacks a portion of them. Found here are almost 55,000 clones, roughly 89% of them singletons; the top ten hold 5% to 7%. The sequencing here drew on PBMCs, taken roughly 660 days after intestinal transplant. Receptors were obtained from a human patient who received an intestinal transplant, so some T cells may come from the graft donor. The CDR3 runs from the conserved cysteine through the conserved F or W. The D gene is left open where the match is weak. Clone size is given for some rows only: seen once, a few or many times, or a class if the clone is expanded.

D	J	V	size	CDR3	DNA
TRBD1	TRBJ1-3	TRBV4-1	.	CASSQPGQGAPGNTIYF	TGCGCCAGCAGCCAACCGGGACAGGGGGCGCCTGGAAACACCATATATTTT
.	TRBJ1-5	TRBV19	.	CARRTVGGNQPQHF	TGTGCCAGGAGGACAGTGGGGGGCAATCAGCCCCAGCATTTT
.	TRBJ1-6	TRBV6-1	.	CASSDGGNSPLHF	TGTGCCAGCAGTGATGGGGGGAATTCACCCCTCCACTTT
.	TRBJ1-1	TRBV7-9	.	CASSLVGFATEAFF	TGTGCCAGCAGCTTGGTAGGGTTTGCGACTGAAGCTTTCTTT
.	TRBJ1-1	TRBV6-1	.	CASSRTANTEAFF	TGTGCCAGCAGTAGGACAGCGAACACTGAAGCTTTCTTT
.	TRBJ2-7	TRBV27	.	CASSTSNEQYF	TGTGCCAGCAGCACTAGTAACGAGCAGTACTTC
.	TRBJ2-2	TRBV27	.	CASSFFETGTGELFF	TGTGCCAGCAGTTTTTTCGAAACGGGCACCGGGGAGCTGTTTTTT
TRBD1	TRBJ1-2	TRBV29-1	.	CSVDHRDRANYGYTF	TGCAGCGTTGATCATCGGGACAGGGCTAACTATGGCTACACCTTC
TRBD1	TRBJ2-5	TRBV5-4	.	CASSPLTGNRQETQYF	TGTGCCAGCAGCCCCCTGACAGGGAATCGCCAAGAGACCCAGTACTTC
.	TRBJ1-2	TRBV4-2	.	CASSQEAGHSGGYTF	TGTGCCAGCAGCCAAGAGGCAGGCCATTCGGGGGGCTACACCTTC
.	TRBJ2-6	TRBV10-1	.	CASSEKFGSGANVLTF	TGCGCCAGCAGTGAGAAATTTGGCTCTGGGGCCAACGTCCTGACTTTC
.	TRBJ2-7	TRBV10-2	.	CASSEGSSYEQYF	TGCGCCAGCAGTGAAGGCTCATCCTACGAGCAGTACTTC
.	TRBJ2-3	TRBV27	.	CASSLGFRPRNTQYF	TGTGCCAGCAGTTTGGGTTTCCGGCCTCGGAATACGCAGTATTTT
.	TRBJ2-1	TRBV27	.	CASSLTVLSYNEQFF	TGTGCCAGCAGTTTAACCGTTCTGTCGTACAATGAGCAGTTCTTC
TRBD1	TRBJ1-5	TRBV30	.	CAWGDRGLYQPQHF	TGTGCCTGGGGCGACAGGGGGCTCTATCAGCCCCAGCATTTT
TRBD1	TRBJ1-1	TRBV19	.	CASSIGTGGAPEAFF	TGTGCCAGTAGTATAGGGACAGGGGGGGCCCCTGAAGCTTTCTTT
.	TRBJ1-4	TRBV4-1	.	CASSQGPLPETNEKLFF	TGCGCCAGCAGCCAAGGACCACTTCCTGAAACTAATGAAAAACTGTTTTTT
TRBD2	TRBJ2-2	TRBV19	few	CASSIDGLATGELFF	TGTGCCAGTAGTATAGATGGACTAGCAACCGGGGAGCTGTTTTTT
.	TRBJ2-2	TRBV11-3	.	CASSTQGWANTGELFF	TGTGCCAGCAGCACCCAAGGGTGGGCAAACACCGGGGAGCTGTTTTTT
TRBD2	TRBJ2-1	TRBV14	.	CASSQLAGGLNEQFF	TGTGCCAGCAGCCAACTAGCGGGGGGGCTCAATGAGCAGTTCTTC
.	TRBJ1-2	TRBV5-4	.	CASSLDGNYGYTF	TGTGCCAGCAGCTTGGACGGTAACTATGGCTACACCTTC
.	TRBJ1-2	TRBV5-6	.	CASSLVTVNYGYTF	TGTGCCAGCAGCTTGGTGACAGTTAACTATGGCTACACCTTC
TRBD2	TRBJ2-1	TRBV13	.	CASSLVRGEQFF	TGTGCCAGCAGCTTAGTGCGGGGGGAGCAGTTCTTC
.	TRBJ1-2	TRBV7-9	.	CASSLTRDNYGYTF	TGTGCCAGCAGCTTGACCCGGGACAACTATGGCTACACCTTC
TRBD1	TRBJ2-5	TRBV5-6	.	CASSQGQGQETQYF	TGTGCCAGCAGCCAGGGACAGGGCCAAGAGACCCAGTACTTC
.	TRBJ1-6	TRBV11-2	.	CASSLERARSPLHF	TGTGCCAGCAGCTTAGAAAGGGCTCGGTCACCCCTCCACTTT
TRBD1	TRBJ1-1	TRBV19	.	CASSIGQVNTEAFF	TGTGCCAGTAGTATTGGACAGGTGAACACTGAAGCTTTCTTT
.	TRBJ1-1	TRBV6-1	.	CASSPGPKLNTEAFF	TGTGCCAGCAGTCCGGGTCCTAAACTAAACACTGAAGCTTTCTTT
.	TRBJ1-2	TRBV10-2	.	CASSESRVYGYTF	TGCGCCAGCAGTGAGTCTCGGGTTTATGGCTACACCTTC
.	TRBJ2-7	TRBV9	.	CASSPGGGGDEQYF	TGTGCCAGCAGCCCTGGTGGCGGTGGAGACGAGCAGTACTTC
.	TRBJ2-2	TRBV5-1	.	CASSFSLTNTGELFF	TGCGCCAGCAGCTTTTCTCTTACGAACACCGGGGAGCTGTTTTTT
.	TRBJ1-6	TRBV11-3	.	CASKGENSPLHF	TGTGCCAGCAAGGGGGAGAATTCACCCCTCCACTTT
.	TRBJ1-2	TRBV9	.	CASSVVSEGGGYTF	TGTGCCAGCAGCGTAGTTTCGGAGGGCGGTGGCTACACCTTC
.	TRBJ1-2	TRBV19	.	CASSFGLRLGTYGYTF	TGTGCCAGTAGTTTTGGGTTGAGACTGGGGACCTATGGCTACACCTTC
.	TRBJ2-7	TRBV7-9	.	CASSLGPEQYF	TGTGCCAGCAGCTTAGGACCCGAGCAGTACTTC
.	TRBJ2-7	TRBV6-1	.	CASSELALASYEQYF	TGTGCCAGCAGTGAATTGGCGTTGGCGTCCTACGAGCAGTACTTC
TRBD2	TRBJ2-2	TRBV5-4	.	CASSSGTSGANTGELFF	TGTGCCAGCAGCTCCGGGACTAGCGGCGCGAACACCGGAGAGCTGTTTTTT
.	TRBJ2-7	TRBV21-1	once	CASLLDPTLGEQYF	TGTGCCAGCTTGCTCGACCCTACCCTAGGGGAGCAGTACTTC
.	TRBJ2-1	TRBV9	.	CASSPQGRSRVYFNEQFF	TGTGCCAGCAGCCCCCAAGGGAGGTCCAGGGTCTATTTCAATGAGCAGTTCTTC
.	TRBJ2-7	TRBV5-1	.	CASSLAPRGGDEQYF	TGCGCCAGCAGCTTGGCCCCCAGGGGAGGCGACGAGCAGTACTTC